This TCR beta chain appears in the sequencing data of a study of beta chain features in type 1 diabetes. Study-wide results and caveats: Insertion counts at VDJ junctions were lower in type 1 diabetes patients, who also showed more deletions there. Sequencing from cDNA could over-represent high-TCR-expressing cells.

Germline lookup yields CDR1 LNHDA and CDR2 SQIVND (reference sequence). The V segment lost 3 bases and the J segment 1 base; nucleotides outside the gene matches: 2. The CDR3 sequence is 15 residues long. Expressed TCRB transcripts were sequenced, since all the RNA that had been isolated was reverse transcribed. TCRdb's copy holds only in-frame clones and misses some; the assay was immunoSEQ multiplex PCR. The sample has around 500,000 clones, over 10% seen once. This clone has more than one count but fewer than ten. What it binds is not known. Other nucleotide sequences from this sample produce the same CDR3. About 120 mL of blood, on average, came from one heparinised draw per donor. Markers CD45RO/CCR7/CD25/CD127/CD95/CD27 served to sort CD4+ naive, central memory, regulatory and stem cell-like memory cells.

The TCR comes from a woman aged 18-29 years in good health. The sequencing input was naive CD4+ T cells from blood. This chain uses TRBV19 with TRBJ2-1; TRBD2 matches 8 bases. CDR3 DNA: TGTGCCAGTAGTATCCCGGGGGGGTCCTACAATGAGCAGTTCTTC. Protein: CASSIPGGSYNEQFF.